The present entry profiles one T cell receptor beta chain with its context. Its antigen is still unknown. The sample belongs to a study of cytomegalovirus exposure and HLA in healthy donors. Primers for the PCR totalled 60 Vbeta and 13 Jbeta. Only in-frame clones appear in the TCRdb table, and some are missing; sequencing was by immunoSEQ multiplex PCR. The sample totals about 170,000 clones. The CDR3 is 16 residues long. Germline CDR1 SGDLS, CDR2 YYNGEE. V shed 1 base and J 5 bases; nucleotides not matched to a gene: 4. Overall study findings and caveats: In a later analysis, at a false discovery rate of 0.05, 15,000 to 20,000 TCR beta sequences were associated with HLA alleles. The study labeled 164 TCR beta chains cytomegalovirus-associated. In a later analysis, TCR beta V- and J-gene trimming was associated with a missense DCLRE1C variant.

The receptor was isolated from a woman in her sixties in good health and CMV-seronegative. V and J are TRBV9 and TRBJ2-3; TRBD2 matches at 13 bases. The sequencing input was PBMCs. The CDR3 DNA reads TGTGCCAGCAGCGTACAGGGACTAGCGGGATTAGATACGCAGTATTTT. Its translation is CASSVQGLAGLDTQYF. Full variable domain (rest looked up from reference TRBV9 and TRBJ2-3): DSGVTQTPKHLITATGQRVTLRCSPRSGDLSVYWYQQSLDQGLQFLIQYYNGEERAKGNILERFSAQQFPDLHSELNLSSLELGDSALYFCASSVQGLAGLDTQYFGPGTRLTVL.